Listed below are T cell receptor beta chains from one sample, sequenced in a study of blood T cell repertoires in COVID-19. Clones were sequenced by immunoSEQ multiplex PCR, and TCRdb holds only the in-frame ones, with some missing. The sample carries almost 200,000 clones, 89% recorded once. Sequencing was done on a sample of PBMCs or T cells enriched from blood (not recorded which). These receptors originate from a woman aged 18 to 35 who had recovered from COVID-19. Both conserved end residues are part of each CDR3. Each record gives: V gene, J gene, D gene, clone size, CDR3 DNA, CDR3 protein. The D gene is left open where the match is weak. Clone sizes are given selectively: once, few, many, or a class where the clone is expanded.

V: TRBV5-1
J: TRBJ1-4
D: -
size: -
DNA: TGCGCCAGCAGCTCGACAGAAGAAAAACTGTTTTTT
CDR3: CASSSTEEKLFF

V: TRBV24-1
J: TRBJ2-5
D: -
size: -
DNA: TGTGCCACCAGCCACCCCCCCGGTGGCCAAGAGACCCAGTACTTC
CDR3: CATSHPPGGQETQYF

V: TRBV6-5
J: TRBJ2-7
D: -
size: -
DNA: TGTGCCAGCAGTTACGGAGGGACTCAGTCCTACGAGCAGTACTTC
CDR3: CASSYGGTQSYEQYF

V: TRBV28
J: TRBJ1-5
D: -
size: -
DNA: TGTGCCAGCAGTCCTACCCGGGAAGATAATCAGCCCCAGCATTTT
CDR3: CASSPTREDNQPQHF

V: TRBV7-3
J: TRBJ1-2
D: TRBD1
size: -
DNA: TGTGCCAGCAGCTCCCCCGGGACAGGGATCTCTGGCTACACCTTC
CDR3: CASSSPGTGISGYTF

V: TRBV6-5
J: TRBJ2-7
D: TRBD1
size: -
DNA: TGTGCCAGCAGTTATTCCCGTACAGGGGCCTACGAGCAGTACTTC
CDR3: CASSYSRTGAYEQYF

V: TRBV2
J: TRBJ1-6
D: -
size: -
DNA: TGTGCCAGCAGTGAAGTCGCCCCCGGGGGGCCCAGTAATTCACCCCTCCACTTT
CDR3: CASSEVAPGGPSNSPLHF

V: TRBV28
J: TRBJ2-4
D: TRBD2
size: -
DNA: TGTGCCAGCAGTCCCTCCGGGGGGGAAAACATTCAGTACTTC
CDR3: CASSPSGGENIQYF

V: TRBV4-2
J: TRBJ2-6
D: -
size: few
DNA: TGTGCCAGCAGCCAAGACAACTCTGGGGCCAACGTCCTGACTTTC
CDR3: CASSQDNSGANVLTF

V: TRBV5-4
J: TRBJ1-1
D: TRBD1
size: -
DNA: TGTGCCAGCAGCTTGGGTTCCGGGACAGAAGAAGCTTTCTTT
CDR3: CASSLGSGTEEAFF